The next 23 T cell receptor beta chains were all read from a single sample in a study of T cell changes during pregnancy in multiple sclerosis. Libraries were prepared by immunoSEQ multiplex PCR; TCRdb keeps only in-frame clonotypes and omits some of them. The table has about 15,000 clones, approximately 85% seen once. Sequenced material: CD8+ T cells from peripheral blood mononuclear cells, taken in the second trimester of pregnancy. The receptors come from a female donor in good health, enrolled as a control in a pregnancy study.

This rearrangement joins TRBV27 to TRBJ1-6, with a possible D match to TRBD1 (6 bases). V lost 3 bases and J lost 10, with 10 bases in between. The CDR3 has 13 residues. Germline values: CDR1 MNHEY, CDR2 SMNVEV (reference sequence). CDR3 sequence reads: CASSLGQESPLHF. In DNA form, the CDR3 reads TGTGCCAGCAGTTTGGGACAAGAGTCACCCCTCCACTTT.

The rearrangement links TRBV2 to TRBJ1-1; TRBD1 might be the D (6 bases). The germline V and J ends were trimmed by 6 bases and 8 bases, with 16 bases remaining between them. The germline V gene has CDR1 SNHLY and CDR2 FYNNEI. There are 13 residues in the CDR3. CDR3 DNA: TGTGCCAGCAGACCCGACAGGCCGGGGGAAGCTTTCTTT. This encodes CASRPDRPGEAFF.

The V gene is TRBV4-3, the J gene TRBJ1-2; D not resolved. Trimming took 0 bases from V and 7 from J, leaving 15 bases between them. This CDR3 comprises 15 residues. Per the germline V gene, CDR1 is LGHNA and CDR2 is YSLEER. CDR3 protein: CASSQDDSGVRGYTF. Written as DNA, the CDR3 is TGCGCCAGCAGCCAAGATGATAGCGGGGTGCGTGGCTACACCTTC.

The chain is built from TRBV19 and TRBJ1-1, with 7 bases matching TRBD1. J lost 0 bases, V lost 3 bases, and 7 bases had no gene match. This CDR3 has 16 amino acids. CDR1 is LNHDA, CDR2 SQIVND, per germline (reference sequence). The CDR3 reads CASSIGQVYMNTEAFF. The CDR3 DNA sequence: TGTGCCAGTAGTATTGGACAGGTCTACATGAACACTGAAGCTTTCTTT.

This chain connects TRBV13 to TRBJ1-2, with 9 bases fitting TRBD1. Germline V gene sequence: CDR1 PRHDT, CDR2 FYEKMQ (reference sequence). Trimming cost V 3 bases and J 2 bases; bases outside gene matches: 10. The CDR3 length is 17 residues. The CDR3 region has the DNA TGTGCCAGCAGCTTGGGACAGGGCTCCCACTCAAACTATGGCTACACCTTC. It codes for CASSLGQGSHSNYGYTF.

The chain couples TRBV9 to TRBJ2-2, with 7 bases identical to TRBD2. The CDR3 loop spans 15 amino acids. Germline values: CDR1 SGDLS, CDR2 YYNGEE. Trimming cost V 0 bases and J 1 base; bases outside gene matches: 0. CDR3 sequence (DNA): TGTGCCAGCAGCGTAGCGGGGGGGAACACCGGGGAGCTGTTTTTT. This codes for CASSVAGGNTGELFF.

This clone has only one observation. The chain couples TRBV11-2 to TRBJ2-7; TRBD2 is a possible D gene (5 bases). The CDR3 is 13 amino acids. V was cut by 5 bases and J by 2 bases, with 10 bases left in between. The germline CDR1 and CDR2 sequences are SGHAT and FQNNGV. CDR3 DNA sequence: TGTGCCAGCAGCCCTGGACTTCCCTACGAGCAGTACTTC. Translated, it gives CASSPGLPYEQYF. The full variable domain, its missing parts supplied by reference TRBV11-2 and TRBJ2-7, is EAGVAQSPRYKIIEKRQSVAFWCNPISGHATLYWYQQILGQGPKLLIQFQNNGVVDDSQLPKDRFSAERLKGVDSTLKIQPAKLEDSAVYLCASSPGLPYEQYFGPGTRLTVT.

CDR3 bases: TGTGCCAGCAGCGTAGGCGGTCCTAGCGTAGAGACCCAGTACTTC. It specifies CASSVGGPSVETQYF. The chain links TRBV9 to TRBJ2-5, with a tentative D call TRBD2 (6 bases). Germline lookup yields CDR1 SGDLS and CDR2 YYNGEE. V lost 0 bases and J 4 bases, leaving 13 bases between the germline ends. CDR3 length: 15 residues.

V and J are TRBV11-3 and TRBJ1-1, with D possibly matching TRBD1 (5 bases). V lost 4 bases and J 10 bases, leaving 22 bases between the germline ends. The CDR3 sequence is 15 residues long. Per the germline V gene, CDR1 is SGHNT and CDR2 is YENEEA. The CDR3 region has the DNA TGTGCCAGCAGCTCCTCGACAGAGAGTACACTGACAGCTTTCTTT. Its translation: CASSSSTESTLTAFF.

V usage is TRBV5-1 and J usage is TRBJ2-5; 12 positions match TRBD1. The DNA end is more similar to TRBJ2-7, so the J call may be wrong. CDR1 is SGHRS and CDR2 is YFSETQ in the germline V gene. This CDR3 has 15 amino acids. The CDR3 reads CASSSGTGGNYEQYF. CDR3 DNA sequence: TGCGCCAGCAGCTCGGGGACAGGGGGCAACTACGAGCAGTACTTC.

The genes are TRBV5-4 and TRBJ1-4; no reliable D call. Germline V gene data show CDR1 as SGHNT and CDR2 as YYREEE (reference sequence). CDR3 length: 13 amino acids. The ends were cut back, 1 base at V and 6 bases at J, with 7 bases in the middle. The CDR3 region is CASSLLEDEKLFF. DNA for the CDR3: TGTGCCAGCAGCTTGTTGGAGGATGAAAAACTGTTTTTT.

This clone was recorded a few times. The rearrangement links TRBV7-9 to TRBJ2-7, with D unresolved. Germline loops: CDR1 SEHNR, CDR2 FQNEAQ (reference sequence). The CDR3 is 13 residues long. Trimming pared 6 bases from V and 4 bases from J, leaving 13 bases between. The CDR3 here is CASRQSSQYEQYF. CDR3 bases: TGTGCCAGCAGACAGAGTTCCCAGTACGAGCAGTACTTC. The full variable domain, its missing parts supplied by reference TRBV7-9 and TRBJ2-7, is DTGVSQNPRHKITKRGQNVTFRCDPISEHNRLYWYRQTLGQGPEFLTYFQNEAQLEKSRLLSDRFSAERPKGSFSTLEIQRTEQGDSAMYLCASRQSSQYEQYFGPGTRLTVT.

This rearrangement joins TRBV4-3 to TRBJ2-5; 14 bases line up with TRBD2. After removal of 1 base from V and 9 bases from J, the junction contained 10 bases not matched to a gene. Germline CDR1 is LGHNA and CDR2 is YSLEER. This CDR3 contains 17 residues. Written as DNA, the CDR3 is TGCGCCAGCAGCCAAGTTGGGACTAGCGGGGGCCCCCCGGCCCAGTACTTC. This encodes CASSQVGTSGGPPAQYF.

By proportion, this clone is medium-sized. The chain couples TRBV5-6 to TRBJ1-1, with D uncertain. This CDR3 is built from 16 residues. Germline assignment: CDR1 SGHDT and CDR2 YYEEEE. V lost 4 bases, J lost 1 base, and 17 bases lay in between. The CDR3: CASSPSPTQPNTEAFF. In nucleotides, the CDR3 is TGTGCCAGCAGCCCCTCCCCAACTCAACCGAACACTGAAGCTTTCTTT.

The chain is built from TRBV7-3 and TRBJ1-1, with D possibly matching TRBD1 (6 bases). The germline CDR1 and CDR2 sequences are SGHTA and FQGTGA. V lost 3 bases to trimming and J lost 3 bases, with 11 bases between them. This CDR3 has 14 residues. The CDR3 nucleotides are TGTGCCAGCAGCTTGGGGGCGGGCGACACTGAAGCTTTCTTT. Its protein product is CASSLGAGDTEAFF.

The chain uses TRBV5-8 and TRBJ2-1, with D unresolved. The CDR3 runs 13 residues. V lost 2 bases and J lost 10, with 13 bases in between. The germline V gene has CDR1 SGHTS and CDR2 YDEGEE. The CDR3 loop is CASSLPLPREQFF. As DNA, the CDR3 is TGTGCCAGCAGCTTACCCCTCCCCAGGGAGCAGTTCTTC.

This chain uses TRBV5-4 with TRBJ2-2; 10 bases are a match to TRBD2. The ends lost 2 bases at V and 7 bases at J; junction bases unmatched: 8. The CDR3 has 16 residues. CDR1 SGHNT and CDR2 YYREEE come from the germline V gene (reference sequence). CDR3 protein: CASSFEAGGPFGELFF. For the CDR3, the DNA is TGTGCCAGCAGCTTCGAAGCGGGGGGGCCTTTCGGGGAGCTGTTTTTT. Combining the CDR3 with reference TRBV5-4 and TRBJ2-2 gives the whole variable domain ETGVTQSPTHLIKTRGQQVTLRCSSQSGHNTVSWYQQALGQGPQFIFQYYREEENGRGNFPPRFSGLQFPNYSSELNVNALELDDSALYLCASSFEAGGPFGELFFGEGSRLTVL.

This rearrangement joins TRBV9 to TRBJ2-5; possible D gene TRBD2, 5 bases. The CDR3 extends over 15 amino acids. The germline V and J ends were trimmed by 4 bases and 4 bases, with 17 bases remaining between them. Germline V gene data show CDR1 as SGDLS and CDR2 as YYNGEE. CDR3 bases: TGTGCCAGCAGCCCTAGGGCGGCCCGGGGAGAGACCCAGTACTTC. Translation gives CASSPRAARGETQYF.

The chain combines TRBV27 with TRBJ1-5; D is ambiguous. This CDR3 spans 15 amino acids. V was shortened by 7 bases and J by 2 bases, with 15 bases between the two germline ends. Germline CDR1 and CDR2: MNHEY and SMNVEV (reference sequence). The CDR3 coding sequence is TGTGCCAGCACCCCAAGCCCCCCGGGCAATCAGCCCCAGCATTTT. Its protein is CASTPSPPGNQPQHF.

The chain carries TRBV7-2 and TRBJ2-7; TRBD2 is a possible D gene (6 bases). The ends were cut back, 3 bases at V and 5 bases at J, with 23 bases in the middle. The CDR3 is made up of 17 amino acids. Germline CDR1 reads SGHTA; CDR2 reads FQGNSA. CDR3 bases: TGTGCCAGCAGCTTTGGAGGGTGGGCAGGACCTTTGGACGAGCAGTACTTC. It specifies CASSFGGWAGPLDEQYF.

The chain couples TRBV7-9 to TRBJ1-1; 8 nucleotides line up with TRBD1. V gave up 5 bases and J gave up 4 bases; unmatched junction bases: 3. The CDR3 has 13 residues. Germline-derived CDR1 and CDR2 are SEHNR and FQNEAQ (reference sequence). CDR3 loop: CASSPQGATEAFF. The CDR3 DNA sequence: TGTGCCAGCAGCCCCCAGGGGGCCACTGAAGCTTTCTTT.

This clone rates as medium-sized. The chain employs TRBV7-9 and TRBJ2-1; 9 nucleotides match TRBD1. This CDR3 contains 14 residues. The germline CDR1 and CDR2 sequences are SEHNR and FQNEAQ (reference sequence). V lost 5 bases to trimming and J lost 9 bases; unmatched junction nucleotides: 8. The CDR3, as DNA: TGTGCCAGCAGCCCCTCACTGGACAGGGGTGAGCAGTTCTTC. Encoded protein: CASSPSLDRGEQFF.

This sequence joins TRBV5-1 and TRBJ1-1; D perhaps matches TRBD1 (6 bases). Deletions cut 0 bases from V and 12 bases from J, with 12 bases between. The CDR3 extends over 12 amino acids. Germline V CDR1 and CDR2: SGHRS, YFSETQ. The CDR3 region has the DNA TGCGCCAGCAGCTTGGGGGCACAGGGACCTTTCTTT. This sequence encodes CASSLGAQGPFF.